A selection of T cell receptor beta chains follows, all from one sample in a study of cytomegalovirus exposure and HLA in healthy donors. The repertoire was sequenced with immunoSEQ multiplex PCR; TCRdb's copy has only in-frame clones and lacks some. This repertoire shows some 200,000 clones, about four fifths found once; its top ten account for around 2.8%. Sequences were obtained from PBMCs. The receptors here all came from a young woman in good health and CMV-seropositive. Both conserved end residues are part of each CDR3. Fields, in order: V gene, J gene, D gene, clone size, CDR3 protein, CDR3 DNA. D genes are given only for firm matches. Size tells how often a clone was seen (once, few, many) or the class of an expanded clone, and some rows leave it out.

>TRBV12-5|TRBJ2-2|NA|NA
CASGESGYTGELFF
TGTGCTAGTGGGGAAAGCGGGTACACCGGGGAGCTGTTTTTT
>TRBV2|TRBJ2-1|NA|once
CASSEGTYNEQFF
TGTGCCAGCAGTGAGGGCACTTACAATGAGCAGTTCTTC
>TRBV4-1|TRBJ1-4|NA|NA
CASSPPPTRLWASEKLFF
TGCGCCAGCAGCCCACCCCCTACCCGTCTATGGGCGAGTGAAAAACTGTTTTTT
>TRBV6-5|TRBJ2-1|NA|NA
CASSSLEGAYNEQFF
TGTGCCAGCAGTTCCCTGGAGGGGGCATACAATGAGCAGTTCTTC
>TRBV9|TRBJ2-1|NA|NA
CASSVDPRGSEQFF
TGTGCCAGCAGCGTAGATCCTAGAGGGAGTGAGCAGTTCTTC
>TRBV13|TRBJ1-4|NA|NA
CASSLNTRFNEKLFF
TGTGCCAGCAGCTTAAATACCAGGTTTAATGAAAAACTGTTTTTT
>TRBV7-9|TRBJ1-6|TRBD1|many
CASSSTGDNSPLHF
TGTGCCAGCAGCTCGACAGGGGATAATTCACCCCTCCACTTT
>TRBV2|TRBJ2-7|NA|once
CASSIRTEEQYF
TGTGCCAGCAGTATCCGGACAGAAGAGCAGTACTTC
>TRBV6-6|TRBJ1-1|TRBD1|NA
CASRVQGGVMNTEAFF
TGTGCCAGCAGGGTACAGGGGGGGGTTATGAACACTGAAGCTTTCTTT
>TRBV5-4|TRBJ2-7|NA|NA
CASSFGVDRSSYEQYF
TGTGCCAGCAGCTTTGGTGTGGACAGAAGCTCCTACGAGCAGTACTTC
>TRBV20-1|TRBJ1-2|NA|NA
CSAIRGHGYTF
TGCAGTGCTATTAGAGGTCACGGCTACACCTTC
>TRBV20-1|TRBJ2-3|TRBD1|NA
CTGQGTDTQYF
TGCACAGGACAGGGCACAGATACGCAGTATTTT
>TRBV6-4|TRBJ2-3|TRBD2|NA
CASSDSALAADTQYF
TGTGCCAGCAGTGACTCGGCACTAGCGGCAGATACGCAGTATTTT
>TRBV11-3|TRBJ1-1|NA|NA
CASSLGTGSEAFF
TGTGCCAGCAGCTTAGGAACAGGATCTGAAGCTTTCTTT
>TRBV2|TRBJ2-7|TRBD1|NA
CASSLTGGSYEQYF
TGTGCCAGCAGTTTGACAGGGGGCTCCTACGAGCAGTACTTC
>TRBV5-6|TRBJ1-1|NA|NA
CASSLEDDMNTEAFF
TGTGCCAGCAGCTTGGAAGACGACATGAACACTGAAGCTTTCTTT
>TRBV25-1|TRBJ2-6|TRBD1|NA
CASRRGQGAPGANVLTF
TGTGCCAGTCGTAGGGGACAGGGGGCGCCTGGGGCCAACGTCCTGACTTTC
>TRBV18|TRBJ2-1|NA|NA
CASSPPVGGGSYNEQFF
TGTGCCAGCTCACCCCCCGTGGGGGGAGGCTCCTACAATGAGCAGTTCTTC
>TRBV7-9|TRBJ2-7|TRBD1|NA
CASSVLGDRGHYEQYF
TGTGCCAGCAGCGTCTTGGGGGACAGGGGGCATTACGAGCAGTACTTC
>TRBV19|TRBJ2-7|NA|NA
CASSIKDSYEQYF
TGTGCCAGTAGTATAAAGGACAGTTACGAGCAGTACTTC
>TRBV15|TRBJ1-6|NA|NA
CATAGGSRLGNSPLHF
TGTGCCACCGCTGGGGGGAGCAGGCTAGGCAATTCACCCCTCCACTTT
>TRBV7-9|TRBJ1-2|NA|NA
CASSSSLDTYGYTF
TGTGCCAGCAGCTCCTCCCTTGACACCTATGGCTACACCTTC
>TRBV2|TRBJ1-2|TRBD1|few
CASSAETGGDGYTF
TGTGCCAGCAGTGCGGAGACAGGGGGAGATGGCTACACCTTC
>TRBV6-6|TRBJ2-7|NA|NA
CASSTGENYYEQYF
TGTGCCAGCAGTACGGGAGAGAATTACTACGAGCAGTACTTC
>TRBV2|TRBJ2-3|TRBD2|once
CATAKLATRDQYF
TGCGCCACCGCAAAACTAGCGACGAGGGACCAGTATTTT
>TRBV19|TRBJ1-1|TRBD1|NA
CASSMDRGTEAFF
TGTGCCAGTAGTATGGACAGGGGGACTGAAGCTTTCTTT
>TRBV6-5|TRBJ2-5|NA|once
CASSYPPGETQYF
TGTGCCAGCAGTTATCCTCCAGGAGAGACCCAGTACTTC
>TRBV2|TRBJ2-3|TRBD2|once
CASSVAGGRTDTQYF
TGTGCCAGCAGTGTAGCGGGGGGGCGGACAGATACGCAGTATTTT
>TRBV9|TRBJ2-5|NA|NA
CASSVDRGKETQYF
TGTGCCAGCAGCGTAGATCGGGGTAAAGAGACCCAGTACTTC
>TRBV6-5|TRBJ2-7|NA|NA
CASSYSRVSYEQYF
TGTGCCAGCAGTTACTCTAGAGTTTCCTACGAGCAGTACTTC
>TRBV27|TRBJ2-5|TRBD2|NA
CASSPKTSGALEVTQYF
TGTGCCAGCAGTCCAAAGACTAGCGGGGCCCTGGAGGTGACCCAGTACTTC
>TRBV27|TRBJ2-7|NA|NA
CASSPPGWANHYEQYF
TGTGCCAGCAGCCCCCCTGGATGGGCTAATCATTACGAGCAGTACTTC
>TRBV6-6|TRBJ1-2|NA|NA
CASSYRPGSYGYTF
TGTGCCAGCAGTTACCGTCCGGGGAGCTATGGCTACACCTTC
>TRBV14|TRBJ2-7|TRBD1|NA
CASSQVGGDEQYF
TGTGCCAGCAGCCAAGTAGGGGGCGACGAGCAGTACTTC
>TRBV29-1|TRBJ1-1|NA|once
CSAGREFAEAFF
TGCAGCGCCGGTCGTGAGTTCGCTGAAGCTTTCTTT
>TRBV20-1|TRBJ2-5|NA|once
CSLLTGETQYF
TGCAGTCTCCTCACCGGGGAGACCCAGTACTTC
>TRBV5-6|TRBJ1-1|NA|NA
CASNLPGDTEAFF
TGTGCCAGCAACCTCCCCGGGGACACTGAAGCTTTCTTT
>TRBV2|TRBJ2-7|TRBD1|NA
CASRPGLWTGCYEQYF
TGTGCCAGCAGACCAGGGTTGTGGACAGGGTGTTACGAGCAGTACTTC
>TRBV18|TRBJ1-2|TRBD1|once
CASSPAQRTGFFYGYTF
TGTGCCAGCTCACCCGCTCAAAGGACAGGGTTTTTTTATGGCTACACCTTC
>TRBV7-9|TRBJ1-1|NA|NA
CASSLVKNTEAFF
TGTGCCAGCAGCTTAGTCAAGAACACTGAAGCTTTCTTT
>TRBV6-1|TRBJ1-2|NA|once
CASSDHYGYTF
TGTGCCAGCAGTGACCATTATGGCTACACCTTC
>TRBV18|TRBJ2-1|NA|NA
CASSPVVVVENEQFF
TGTGCCAGCTCACCAGTGGTGGTTGTGGAGAATGAGCAGTTCTTC
>TRBV7-8|TRBJ2-2|TRBD2|NA
CASGPSGGATGELFF
TGTGCCAGCGGGCCAAGCGGGGGAGCAACCGGGGAGCTGTTTTTT
>TRBV10-3|TRBJ1-1|TRBD1|few
CATNTGGNTEAFF
TGTGCCACCAACACAGGGGGCAACACTGAAGCTTTCTTT